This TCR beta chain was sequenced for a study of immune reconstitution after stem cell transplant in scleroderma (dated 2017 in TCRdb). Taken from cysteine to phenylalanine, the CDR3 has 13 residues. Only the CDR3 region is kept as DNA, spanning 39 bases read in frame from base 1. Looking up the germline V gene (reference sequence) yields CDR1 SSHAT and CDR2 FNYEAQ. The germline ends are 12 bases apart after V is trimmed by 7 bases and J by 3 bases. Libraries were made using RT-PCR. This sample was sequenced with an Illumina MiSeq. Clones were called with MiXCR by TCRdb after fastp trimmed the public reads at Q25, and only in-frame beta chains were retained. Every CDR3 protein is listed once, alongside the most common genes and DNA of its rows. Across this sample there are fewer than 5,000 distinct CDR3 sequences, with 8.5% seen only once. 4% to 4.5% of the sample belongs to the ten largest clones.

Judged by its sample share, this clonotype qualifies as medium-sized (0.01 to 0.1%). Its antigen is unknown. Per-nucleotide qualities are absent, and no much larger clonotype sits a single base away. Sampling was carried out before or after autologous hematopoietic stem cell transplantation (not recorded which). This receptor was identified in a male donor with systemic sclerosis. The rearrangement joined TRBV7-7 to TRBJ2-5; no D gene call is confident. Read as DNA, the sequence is TGTGCCAGCACCAGGACCCTAGAAGAGACCCAGTACTTC. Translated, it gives CASTRTLEETQYF.